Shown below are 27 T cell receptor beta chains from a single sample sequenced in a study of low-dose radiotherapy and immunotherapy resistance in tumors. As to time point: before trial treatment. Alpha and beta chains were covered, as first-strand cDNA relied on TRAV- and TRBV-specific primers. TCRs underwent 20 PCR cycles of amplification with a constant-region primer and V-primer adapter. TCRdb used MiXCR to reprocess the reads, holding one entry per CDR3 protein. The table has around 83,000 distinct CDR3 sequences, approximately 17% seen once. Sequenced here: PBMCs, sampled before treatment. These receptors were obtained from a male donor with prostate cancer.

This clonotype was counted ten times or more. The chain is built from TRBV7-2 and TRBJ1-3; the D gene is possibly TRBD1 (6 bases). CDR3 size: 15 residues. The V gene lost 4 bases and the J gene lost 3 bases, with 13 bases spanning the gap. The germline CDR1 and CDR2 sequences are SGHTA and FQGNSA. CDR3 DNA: TGTGCCAGCAGCTGGGGGCCAGCAGGTGGAAACACCATATATTTT. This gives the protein CASSWGPAGGNTIYF.

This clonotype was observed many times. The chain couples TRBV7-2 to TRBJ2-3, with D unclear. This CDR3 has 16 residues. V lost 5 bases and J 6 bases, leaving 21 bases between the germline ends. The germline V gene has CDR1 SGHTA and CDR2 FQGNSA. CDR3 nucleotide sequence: TGTGCCAGCAGCGTTCCTCCGGGCCTCCGTATGGATACGCAGTATTTT. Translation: CASSVPPGLRMDTQYF.

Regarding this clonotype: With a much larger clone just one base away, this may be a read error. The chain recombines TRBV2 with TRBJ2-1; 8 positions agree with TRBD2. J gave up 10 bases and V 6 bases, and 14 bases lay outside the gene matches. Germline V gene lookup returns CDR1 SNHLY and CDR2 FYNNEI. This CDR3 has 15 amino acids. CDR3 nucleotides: TGTGCCAGCAGACTCAGCGGGGGCCTGTCCTACGAGCAGTTCTTC. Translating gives CASRLSGGLSYEQFF.

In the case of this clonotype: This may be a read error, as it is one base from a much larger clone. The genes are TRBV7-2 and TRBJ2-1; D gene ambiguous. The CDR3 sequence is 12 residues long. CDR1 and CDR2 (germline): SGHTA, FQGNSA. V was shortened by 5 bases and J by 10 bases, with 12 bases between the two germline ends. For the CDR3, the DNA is TGTGCCAGCAGCCACCCCACTTCCGAGCAGTTCTTC. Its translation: CASSHPTSEQFF.

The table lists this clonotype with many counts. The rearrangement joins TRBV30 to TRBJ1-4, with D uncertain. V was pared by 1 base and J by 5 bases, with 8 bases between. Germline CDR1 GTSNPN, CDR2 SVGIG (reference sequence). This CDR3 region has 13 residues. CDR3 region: CAWSANLNEKLFF. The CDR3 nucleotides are TGTGCCTGGAGTGCCAACCTGAATGAAAAACTGTTTTTT. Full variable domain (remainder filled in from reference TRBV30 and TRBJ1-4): SQTIHQWPATLVQPVGSPLSLECTVEGTSNPNLYWYRQAAGRGLQLLFYSVGIGQISSEVPQNLSASRPQDRQFILSSKKLLLSDSGFYLCAWSANLNEKLFFGSGTQLSVL.

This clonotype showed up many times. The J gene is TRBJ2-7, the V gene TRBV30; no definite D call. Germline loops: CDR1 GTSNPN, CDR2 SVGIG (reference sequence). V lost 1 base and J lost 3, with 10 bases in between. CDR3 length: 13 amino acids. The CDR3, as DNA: TGTGCCTGGAGTGAGGACCCGGGCTACGAGCAGTACTTC. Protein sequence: CAWSEDPGYEQYF. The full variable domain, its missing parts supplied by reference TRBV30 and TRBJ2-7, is SQTIHQWPATLVQPVGSPLSLECTVEGTSNPNLYWYRQAAGRGLQLLFYSVGIGQISSEVPQNLSASRPQDRQFILSSKKLLLSDSGFYLCAWSEDPGYEQYFGPGTRLTVT.

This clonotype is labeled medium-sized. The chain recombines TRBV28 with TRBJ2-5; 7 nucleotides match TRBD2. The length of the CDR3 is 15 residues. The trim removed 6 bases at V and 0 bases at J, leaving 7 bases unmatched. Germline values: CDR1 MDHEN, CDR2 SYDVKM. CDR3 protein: CASSTSLANQETQYF. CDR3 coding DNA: TGTGCCAGCAGCACCTCACTAGCGAACCAAGAGACCCAGTACTTC.

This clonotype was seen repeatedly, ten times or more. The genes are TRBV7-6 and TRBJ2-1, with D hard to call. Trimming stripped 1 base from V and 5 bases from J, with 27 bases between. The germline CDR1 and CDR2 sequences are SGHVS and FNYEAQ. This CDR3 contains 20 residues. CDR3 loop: CASSLGMVRSLENLNNEQFF. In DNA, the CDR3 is TGTGCCAGCAGCTTAGGGATGGTCAGATCGCTAGAGAATCTCAACAATGAGCAGTTCTTC.

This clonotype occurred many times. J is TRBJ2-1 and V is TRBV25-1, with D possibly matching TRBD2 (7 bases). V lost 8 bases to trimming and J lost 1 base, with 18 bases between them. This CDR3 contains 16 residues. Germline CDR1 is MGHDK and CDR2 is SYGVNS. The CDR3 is CASGPTGTISYNEQFF. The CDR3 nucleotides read TGTGCCAGCGGTCCAACAGGGACTATTTCCTACAATGAGCAGTTCTTC.

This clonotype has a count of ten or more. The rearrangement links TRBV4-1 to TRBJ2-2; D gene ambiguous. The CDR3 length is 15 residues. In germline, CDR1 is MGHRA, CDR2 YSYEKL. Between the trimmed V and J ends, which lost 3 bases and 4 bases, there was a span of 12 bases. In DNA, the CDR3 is TGCGCCAGCAGCCAGACAAACTCGGGCACCGGGGAGCTGTTTTTT. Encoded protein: CASSQTNSGTGELFF.

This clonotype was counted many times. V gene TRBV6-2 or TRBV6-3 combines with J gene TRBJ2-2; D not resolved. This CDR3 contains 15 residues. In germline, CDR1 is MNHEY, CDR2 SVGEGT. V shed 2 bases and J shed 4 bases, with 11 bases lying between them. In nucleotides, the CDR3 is TGTGCCAGCAGTTACAATTTGGGTTTCACCGGGGAGCTGTTTTTT. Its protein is CASSYNLGFTGELFF.

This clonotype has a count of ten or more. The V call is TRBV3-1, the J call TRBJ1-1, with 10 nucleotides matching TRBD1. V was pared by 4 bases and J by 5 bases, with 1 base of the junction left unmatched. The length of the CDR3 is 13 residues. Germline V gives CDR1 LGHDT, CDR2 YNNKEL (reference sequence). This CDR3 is CASSPDRGTEAFF. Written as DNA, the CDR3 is TGTGCCAGCAGCCCGGACAGGGGGACTGAAGCTTTCTTT.

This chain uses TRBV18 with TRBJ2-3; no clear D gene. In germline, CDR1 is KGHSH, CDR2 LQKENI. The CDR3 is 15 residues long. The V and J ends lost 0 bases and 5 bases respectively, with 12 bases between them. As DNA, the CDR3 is TGTGCCAGCTCACCACCCGGAGTGGGCCGAGATACGCAGTATTTT. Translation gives CASSPPGVGRDTQYF.

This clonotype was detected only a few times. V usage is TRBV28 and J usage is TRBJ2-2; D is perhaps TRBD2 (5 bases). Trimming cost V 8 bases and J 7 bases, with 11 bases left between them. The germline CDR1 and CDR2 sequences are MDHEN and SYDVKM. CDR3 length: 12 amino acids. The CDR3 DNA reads TGTGCCAGCGGACTCATGGGCGGGGAGCTGTTTTTT. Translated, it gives CASGLMGGELFF.

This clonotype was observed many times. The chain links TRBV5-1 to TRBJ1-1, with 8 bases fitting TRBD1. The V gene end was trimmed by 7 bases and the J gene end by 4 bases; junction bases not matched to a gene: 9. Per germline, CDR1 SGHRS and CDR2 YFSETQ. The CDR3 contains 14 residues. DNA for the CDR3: TGCGCCAGCTCTTGGACAGGGAGTGTCACTGAAGCTTTCTTT. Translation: CASSWTGSVTEAFF.

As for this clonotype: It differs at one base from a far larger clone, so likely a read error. The CDR3 protein is CASSLVAGGVEQFF. DNA of the CDR3: TGTGCCAGCAGTTTAGTTGCGGGAGGGGTCGAGCAGTTCTTC. The V and J genes are TRBV12-3 or TRBV12-4 and TRBJ2-1, with TRBD2 identical over 9 bases. Trimming cost V 1 base and J 10 bases; bases outside gene matches: 5. The CDR3 consists of 14 residues.

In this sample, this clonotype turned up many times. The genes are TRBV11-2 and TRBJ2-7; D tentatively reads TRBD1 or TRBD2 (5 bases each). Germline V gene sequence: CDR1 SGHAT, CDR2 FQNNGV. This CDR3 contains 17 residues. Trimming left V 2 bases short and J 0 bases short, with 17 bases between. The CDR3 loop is CASSLWWDGLSSYEQYF. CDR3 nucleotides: TGTGCCAGCAGCTTATGGTGGGACGGCTTGAGCTCCTACGAGCAGTACTTC.

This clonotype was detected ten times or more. The CDR3 nucleotides are TGTGCCAGCAGCTTAGCGATCGGAGCATCCGGGGAGCTGTTTTTT. This encodes CASSLAIGASGELFF. V usage is TRBV7-9 and J usage is TRBJ2-2; D uncertain. Deletions cut 0 bases from V and 6 bases from J, with 11 bases between. The CDR3 contains 15 residues. The germline V gene has CDR1 SEHNR and CDR2 FQNEAQ (reference sequence).

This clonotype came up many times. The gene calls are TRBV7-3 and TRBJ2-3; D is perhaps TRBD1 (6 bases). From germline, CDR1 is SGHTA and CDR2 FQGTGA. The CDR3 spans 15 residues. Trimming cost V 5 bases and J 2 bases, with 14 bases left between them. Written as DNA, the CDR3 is TGTGCCAGCAGCCGAACAGGACAGATCACAGATACGCAGTATTTT. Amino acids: CASSRTGQITDTQYF.

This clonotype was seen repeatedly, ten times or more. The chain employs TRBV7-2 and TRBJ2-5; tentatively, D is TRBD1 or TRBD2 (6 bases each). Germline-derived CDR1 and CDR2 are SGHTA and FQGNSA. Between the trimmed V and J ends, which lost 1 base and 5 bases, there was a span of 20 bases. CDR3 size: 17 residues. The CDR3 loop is CASSLGGVWGAGETQYF. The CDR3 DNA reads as TGTGCCAGCAGCTTAGGGGGGGTCTGGGGGGCAGGGGAGACCCAGTACTTC.

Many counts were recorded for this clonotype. The CDR3 region is CASSPAQTAKNIQYF. In DNA form, the CDR3 reads TGTGCCAGCAGTCCCGCTCAGACAGCCAAAAACATTCAGTACTTC. This rearrangement joins TRBV6-2 or TRBV6-3 to TRBJ2-4; D ambiguous. From germline, CDR1 is MNHEY and CDR2 SVGEGT. Trimming took 5 bases from V and 0 from J, leaving 11 bases between them. The CDR3 is 15 amino acids.

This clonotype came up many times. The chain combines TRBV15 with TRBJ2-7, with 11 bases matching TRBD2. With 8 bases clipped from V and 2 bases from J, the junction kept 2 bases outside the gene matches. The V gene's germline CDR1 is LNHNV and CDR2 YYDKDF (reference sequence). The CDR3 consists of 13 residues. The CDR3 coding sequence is TGTGCCACCGCGACTAGCGGGGCCTACGAGCAGTACTTC. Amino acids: CATATSGAYEQYF.

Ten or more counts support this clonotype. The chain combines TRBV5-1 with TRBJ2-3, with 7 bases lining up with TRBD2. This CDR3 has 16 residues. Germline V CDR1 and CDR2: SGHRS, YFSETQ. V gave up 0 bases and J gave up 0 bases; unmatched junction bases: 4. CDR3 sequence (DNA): TGCGCCAGCAGCTTGGCCAGCGGGATAAGCACAGATACGCAGTATTTT. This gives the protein CASSLASGISTDTQYF.

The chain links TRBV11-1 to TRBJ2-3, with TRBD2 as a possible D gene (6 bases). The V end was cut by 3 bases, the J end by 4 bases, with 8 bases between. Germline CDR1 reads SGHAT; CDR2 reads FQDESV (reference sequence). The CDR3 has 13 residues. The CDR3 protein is CASSLAGPDTQYF. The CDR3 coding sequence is TGTGCCAGCAGCTTGGCGGGACCAGATACGCAGTATTTT.

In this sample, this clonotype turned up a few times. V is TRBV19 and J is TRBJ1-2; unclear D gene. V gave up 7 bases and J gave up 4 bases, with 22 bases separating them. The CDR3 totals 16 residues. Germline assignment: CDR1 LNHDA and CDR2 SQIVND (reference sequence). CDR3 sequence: CASTRQAGLMAYGYTF. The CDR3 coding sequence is TGTGCCAGTACGCGGCAGGCCGGTTTAATGGCCTATGGCTACACCTTC.

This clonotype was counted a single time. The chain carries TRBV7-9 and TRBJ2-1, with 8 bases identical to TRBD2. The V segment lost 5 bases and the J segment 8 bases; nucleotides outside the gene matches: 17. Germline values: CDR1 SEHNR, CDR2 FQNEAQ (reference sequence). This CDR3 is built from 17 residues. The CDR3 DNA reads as TGTGCCAGCAGCCAGGGGACTAGTGGGAGCCCTACGGATGAGCAGTTCTTC. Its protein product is CASSQGTSGSPTDEQFF. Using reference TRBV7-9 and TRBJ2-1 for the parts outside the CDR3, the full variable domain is DTGVSQNPRHKITKRGQNVTFRCDPISEHNRLYWYRQTLGQGPEFLTYFQNEAQLEKSRLLSDRFSAERPKGSFSTLEIQRTEQGDSAMYLCASSQGTSGSPTDEQFFGPGTRLTVL.

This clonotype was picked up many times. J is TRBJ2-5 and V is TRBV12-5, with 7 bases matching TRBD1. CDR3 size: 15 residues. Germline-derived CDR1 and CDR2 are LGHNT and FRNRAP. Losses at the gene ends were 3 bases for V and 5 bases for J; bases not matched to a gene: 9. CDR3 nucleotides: TGTGCTAGTGGTTTCTCGACAGGGTTGGGGGAGACCCAGTACTTC. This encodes CASGFSTGLGETQYF.